Listed below are T cell receptor beta chains from one sample, sequenced in a study of sequential checkpoint blockade in melanoma. The data were produced by immunoSEQ multiplex PCR, yet TCRdb's version contains in-frame clones alone and is incomplete. This sample has about 20,000 clones, with 65% to 90% found just once. The material was CD8+ T cells sorted from blood (inferred from file names), obtained from a patient given nivolumab and ipilimumab in sequence. These TCRs come from a human donor with melanoma. CDR3s include the opening cysteine and the closing phenylalanine or tryptophan. Fields, in order: D gene, clone size, J gene, V gene, CDR3 DNA, CDR3 protein. D genes are given only for firm matches. Only some rows state a clone size, as once, few, many or a class for expanded clones.

>NA|NA|TRBJ1-5|TRBV4-2
TGTGCCAGCAGCCCAGATGCACAGGGTTACAATCAGCCCCAGCATTTT
CASSPDAQGYNQPQHF
>NA|NA|TRBJ1-4|TRBV4-1
TGCGCCAGCACCACCGAACAGGGAAAACTGTTTTTT
CASTTEQGKLFF
>NA|NA|TRBJ2-7|TRBV19
TGTGCCAGTAGTATTATCTCAGGGGCCCACGAGCAGTACTTC
CASSIISGAHEQYF
>TRBD2|NA|TRBJ2-1|TRBV4-3
TGCGCCAGCAGCCAAGATCCACTAGCGCTAGTGGAAAATGAGCAGTTCTTC
CASSQDPLALVENEQFF
>TRBD2|NA|TRBJ2-3|TRBV28
TGTGCCAGCAGGTTAACGGGGGGTCCCACAGATACGCAGTATTTT
CASRLTGGPTDTQYF
>NA|once|TRBJ2-7|TRBV5-1
TGCGCCAGCAGCTTTCGACAGGCCTCCTACGAGCAGTACTTC
CASSFRQASYEQYF
>TRBD1|NA|TRBJ1-4|TRBV5-4
TGTGCCAGCAGCTTAAAGACAGGGGGCGCGTATGAAAAACTGTTTTTT
CASSLKTGGAYEKLFF
>TRBD1|NA|TRBJ1-5|TRBV28
TGTGCCAGCACCTTTCTAGGGGGCGTGAGCAATCAGCCCCAGCATTTT
CASTFLGGVSNQPQHF
>TRBD1|NA|TRBJ2-5|TRBV5-1
TGCGCCAGCAGCACCGGGACAGAAGAAGAGACCCAGTACTTC
CASSTGTEEETQYF
>TRBD2|NA|TRBJ2-1|TRBV6-5
TGTGCCAGCAGCCACAAGCGGGGGGGCTACAATGAGCAGTTCTTC
CASSHKRGGYNEQFF
>NA|NA|TRBJ2-7|TRBV6-1
TGTGCCAGCAGTGAAGAAGAGGGATCCTACGAGCAGTACTTC
CASSEEEGSYEQYF
>NA|NA|TRBJ1-5|TRBV4-3
TGCGCCAGCAGCCAAGATAGGGCAGGGCTCGGCAATCAGCCCCAGCATTTT
CASSQDRAGLGNQPQHF
>TRBD1|NA|TRBJ2-1|TRBV10-2
TGCGCCAGCAGTGATACTAGGACAGGGACCTACAATGAGCAGTTCTTC
CASSDTRTGTYNEQFF
>NA|NA|TRBJ1-4|TRBV30
TGTGCCTGGAGTTTTGGAGATTTTGAAAAACTGTTTTTT
CAWSFGDFEKLFF
>TRBD2|NA|TRBJ2-7|TRBV15
TGTGCCACCAGCAGAGATACGGGGGGTTCCTACGAGCAGTACTTC
CATSRDTGGSYEQYF
>NA|NA|TRBJ1-2|TRBV19
TGTGCCAGTAGTTACGGTATCTATGGCTACACCTTC
CASSYGIYGYTF
>NA|NA|TRBJ1-1|TRBV4-3
TGCGCCAGCAGCCTCAGGGTTGTGAACACTGAAGCTTTCTTT
CASSLRVVNTEAFF
>NA|NA|TRBJ2-7|TRBV7-6
TGTGCCAGCAGCCTCACCTTAGGACAGACCTACGAGCAGTACTTC
CASSLTLGQTYEQYF
>TRBD1|NA|TRBJ2-5|TRBV29-1
TGCAGCGTTGAAGTCTTAACGGGACAGGGGGCGATGAAGACCCAGTACTTC
CSVEVLTGQGAMKTQYF
>TRBD2|NA|TRBJ2-1|TRBV5-8
TGTGCCAGCAGCTCTCAGCGGGGGGGTCCCTACAATGAGCAGTTCTTC
CASSSQRGGPYNEQFF
>TRBD2|NA|TRBJ2-1|TRBV6-6
TGTGCCAGCAGTTTGGTAGCGGGGAGCTACAATGAGCAGTTCTTC
CASSLVAGSYNEQFF
>NA|NA|TRBJ1-2|TRBV4-3
TGCGCCAGCAGCCAAACCCAGGGAGGCGACTATGGCTACACCTTC
CASSQTQGGDYGYTF
>TRBD1|NA|TRBJ1-1|TRBV5-1
TGCGCCAGCAGGAATCCGGGACAGGGAGGCTCCACTGAAGCTTTCTTT
CASRNPGQGGSTEAFF